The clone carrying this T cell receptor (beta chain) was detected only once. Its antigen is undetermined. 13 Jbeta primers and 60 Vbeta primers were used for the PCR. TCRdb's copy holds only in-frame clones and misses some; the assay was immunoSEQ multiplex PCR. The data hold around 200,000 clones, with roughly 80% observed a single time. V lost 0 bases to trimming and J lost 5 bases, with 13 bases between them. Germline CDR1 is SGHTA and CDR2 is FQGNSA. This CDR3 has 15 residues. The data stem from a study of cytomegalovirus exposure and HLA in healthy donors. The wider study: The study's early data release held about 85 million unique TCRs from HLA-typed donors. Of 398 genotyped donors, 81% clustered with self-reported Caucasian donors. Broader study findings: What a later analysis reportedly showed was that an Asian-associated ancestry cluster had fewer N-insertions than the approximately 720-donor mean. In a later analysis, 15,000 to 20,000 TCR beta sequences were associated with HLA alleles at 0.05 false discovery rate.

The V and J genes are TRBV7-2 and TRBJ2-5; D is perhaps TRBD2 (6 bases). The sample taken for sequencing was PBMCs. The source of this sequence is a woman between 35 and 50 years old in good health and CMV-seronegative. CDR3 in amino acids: CASSLAYGGRETQYF. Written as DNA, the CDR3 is TGTGCCAGCAGCTTAGCGTACGGGGGACGGGAGACCCAGTACTTC.